This T cell receptor beta chain was profiled in a study of CD8 T cells in Susac syndrome. The CDR3 has 15 amino acids. The V gene's germline CDR1 is DFQATT and CDR2 SNEGSKA (reference sequence). J was trimmed by 5 bases and V by 2 bases; bases with no gene match: 10. Reverse transcription of roughly 0.45 to 1 ug RNA was performed with random hexamers. Amplification of TCR beta CDR3 by immunoSEQ multiplex PCR spanned 54 Vbeta and 13 Jbeta. MiXCR was run by TCRdb on the immunoSEQ multiplex PCR reads, yielding one entry per CDR3 protein. The sample holds 100,000 to 150,000 distinct CDR3 sequences; roughly 93% are singletons and the top ten take about 0.096%. Sequencing of TCR beta drew on CD8+ and CD4+ T cells from blood. The multiple sclerosis controls were treatment-naive patients, and their relapsing-remitting disease was stable or active.

The TCR sequence derives from a human donor with multiple sclerosis. The genes are TRBV20-1 and TRBJ2-5, with 8 nucleotides matching TRBD2. Sequencing was done on a sample of CD4+ T cells from PBMCs. CDR3: CSARIASGGWETQYF. The CDR3 DNA sequence: TGCAGTGCTAGAATCGCGAGCGGGGGTTGGGAGACCCAGTACTTC.